This TCR beta chain comes out of a study of Graves' ophthalmopathy and Graves' hyperthyroidism. Transcripts of RNA were the source for amplifying TCR beta CDR3 regions. First-round RT-PCR relied on HTBI primers, and a second-round multiplex PCR came next. Each CDR3 protein gets one entry after TCRdb re-called the multiplex PCR reads with MiXCR. The table has 300,000 to 350,000 distinct CDR3 sequences, about a sixth seen once. In this sample, this clonotype turned up many times. This CDR3 region has 15 residues. Germline V CDR1 and CDR2: LNHNV, YYDKDF (reference sequence). V lost 4 bases to trimming and J lost 6 bases; unmatched junction nucleotides: 11.

Input material: peripheral blood. This TCR was recovered from an adult man with Graves' ophthalmopathy. V and J are TRBV15 and TRBJ2-7, with 8 bases lining up with TRBD1. DNA for the CDR3: TGTGCCACCAGCAAAAAGGACAGGGCTCTGGGCGAGCAGTACTTC. Protein product: CATSKKDRALGEQYF. Looking up the rest from reference TRBV15 and TRBJ2-7 gives the full variable domain: DAMVIQNPRYQVTQFGKPVTLSCSQTLNHNVMYWYQQKSSQAPKLLFHYYDKDFNNEADTPDNFQSRRPNTSFCFLDIRSPGLGDTAMYLCATSKKDRALGEQYFGPGTRLTVT.